The 9 T cell receptor beta chains below were found in one sample sequenced in a study of cytomegalovirus exposure and HLA in healthy donors. Some clones are missing from TCRdb's copy, which holds only in-frame ones; the method was immunoSEQ multiplex PCR. The table records tens of thousands of clones, around 85% of them present only once. Material: PBMCs. Every receptor here comes from a man aged 25 to 40 in good health and CMV-seronegative.

The table lists this clone with a count of one. The rearrangement links TRBV28 to TRBJ2-6, with D maybe TRBD1 (6 bases). This CDR3 is 21 amino acids long. Trimming took off 3 bases at V and 0 bases at J, with 24 bases between the two ends. The V gene's germline CDR1 is MDHEN and CDR2 SYDVKM. Written as DNA, the CDR3 is TGTGCCAGCAGTTTTCCGACACTCCAAGATGACAGGCTCTCTGGGGCCAACGTCCTGACTTTC. Its translation is CASSFPTLQDDRLSGANVLTF.

This clone turned up a few times. The CDR3 spells CASSRRTENSPLHF. DNA of the CDR3: TGTGCCAGCAGCCGTCGGACTGAAAATTCACCCCTCCACTTT. The chain employs TRBV14 and TRBJ1-6, with D uncertain. Trimming shortened V by 4 bases and J by 7 bases, and 11 bases separated the two germline ends. This CDR3 comprises 14 residues. Germline CDR1 is SGHDN and CDR2 is FVKESK.

The rearrangement uses TRBV10-3 and TRBJ2-3; D gene uncertain. Trimming took off 4 bases at V and 0 bases at J, with 11 bases between the two ends. The CDR3 runs to 15 residues. Germline assignment: CDR1 ENHRY and CDR2 SYGVKD. The CDR3 is CAISVTDTSTDTQYF. In nucleotides, the CDR3 is TGTGCCATCAGTGTCACAGACACTAGCACAGATACGCAGTATTTT.

The chain combines TRBV7-9 with TRBJ1-1, with TRBD1 identical over 7 bases. V dropped 11 bases and J dropped 4; count of bases not matched to a gene: 10. CDR1 is SEHNR, CDR2 FQNEAQ, per germline (reference sequence). This CDR3 is 13 amino acids long. The CDR3 DNA follows: TGTGCCTCAGGGAACAGGGGCGGCACTGAAGCTTTCTTT. Translated, it gives CASGNRGGTEAFF.

The V gene is TRBV9, the J gene TRBJ1-6, with 8 bases identical to TRBD1. Germline trimming cut 3 bases from V and 9 bases from J; bases unmatched to any gene: 11. Germline V gene data show CDR1 as SGDLS and CDR2 as YYNGEE. The length of the CDR3 is 16 residues. The CDR3 DNA reads TGTGCCAGCAGCGGAAGGACCGGGACAGGAGGTTCACCCCTCCACTTT. Its translation is CASSGRTGTGGSPLHF.

In DNA, the CDR3 is TGTGCCAGCAGCTTTTACGACAGGCCCACCGGGGAGCTGTTTTTT. Translation gives CASSFYDRPTGELFF. The rearrangement uses TRBV7-3 and TRBJ2-2; D possibly corresponds to TRBD1 (6 bases). The germline V gene has CDR1 SGHTA and CDR2 FQGTGA. CDR3 length: 15 amino acids. Trimming took off 3 bases at V and 4 bases at J, with 12 bases between the two ends.

The chain couples TRBV6-5 to TRBJ1-1, with TRBD1 matching over 10 bases. Trimming cost V 5 bases and J 11 bases; bases outside gene matches: 8. Germline lookup yields CDR1 MNHEY and CDR2 SVGAGI. The CDR3 consists of 13 residues. CDR3 DNA sequence: TGTGCCAGCAGTCCAGGGGACAGGGGACTCGCTTTCTTT. Translation: CASSPGDRGLAFF.

The genes are TRBV18 and TRBJ2-7; 8 nucleotides line up with TRBD1. In germline, CDR1 is KGHSH, CDR2 LQKENI. J lost 9 bases, V lost 1 base, and 14 bases had no gene match. The CDR3 has 16 residues. CDR3 in amino acids: CASSPLPGQGLVWQYV. The CDR3 nucleotides read TGTGCCAGCTCACCACTTCCTGGACAGGGACTGGTTTGGCAGTACGTC.

The genes are TRBV5-1 and TRBJ2-3; TRBD2 agrees at 11 bases. This CDR3 is 16 amino acids long. Germline trimming cut 4 bases from V and 0 bases from J; bases unmatched to any gene: 4. The germline gives CDR1 SGHRS, CDR2 YFSETQ. The CDR3 region is CASSAGLAESTDTQYF. The CDR3 DNA is TGCGCCAGCAGCGCGGGACTAGCGGAAAGCACAGATACGCAGTATTTT.